This TCR beta chain was captured by sequencing in a study of blood T cell repertoires in COVID-19. TCRdb keeps only in-frame clones here, not all; method: immunoSEQ multiplex PCR. The table includes roughly 120,000 clones, more than 65% detected once. The receptor was derived from a man aged 50 or older with acute or convalescent COVID-19. Sequencing was carried out using peripheral blood.

CDR3 in DNA: TGTGCCTGGAGTGGGGCGAAGGGGGGGCCCGGGGAGCTGTTTTTT. Translating gives CAWSGAKGGPGELFF. This chain uses TRBV30 with TRBJ2-2; tentative D call: TRBD2 (7 bases). V lost 1 base to trimming and J lost 6 bases, with 15 bases between them. The CDR3 runs 15 residues. The germline V gene has CDR1 GTSNPN and CDR2 SVGIG (reference sequence).